These T cell receptor beta chains were read from a single sample in a study of shared T cell receptors in the human thymus. Assay: immunoSEQ multiplex PCR; the TCRdb copy retains only in-frame clones and omits some. This sample carries roughly 410,000 clones, about 95% of them seen once, and the ten largest clones take 0.015% to 0.02%. Sequencing input: thymocytes. These receptors were obtained from a human donor. The conserved cysteine and the conserved F or W are not part of the CDR3 here. The order of the fields is J gene, D gene, V gene, CDR3 protein. The D gene is left open where the match is weak.

>TRBJ2-7|TRBD1|TRBV5-6
ASSGSTGSSYEQY
>TRBJ2-5|TRBD1|TRBV6-5
ASSYSAGGQETQY
>TRBJ1-5|TRBD1|TRBV2
ASRQGDSQPQH
>TRBJ1-5|TRBD1|TRBV7-2
ASSSGREGARQPQH
>TRBJ2-1|.|TRBV25-1
ASSEISPHNEQF
>TRBJ2-7|TRBD2|TRBV6-5
ASSTGDYQQY
>TRBJ1-1|.|TRBV19
ASSISMNTEAF
>TRBJ1-2|TRBD1|TRBV25-1
ASSGVRDRDPGGYT
>TRBJ1-1|.|TRBV7-9
ASSFEKDEAF
>TRBJ1-5|.|TRBV11-2
ASSRGGRAYDSNQPQH
>TRBJ2-7|TRBD2|TRBV28
ASSSFPGTSGRASQEQY
>TRBJ2-6|.|TRBV7-9
ASSVRLYSGANVLT
>TRBJ1-1|.|TRBV11-2
ASSPTPQSMNTEAF
>TRBJ1-5|.|TRBV5-1
ASSLMGNQPQH
>TRBJ2-1|.|TRBV19
ASIKAWGGSYNEQF
>TRBJ2-7|.|TRBV28
ASSPLGGSYEQY
>TRBJ1-2|.|TRBV7-9
ASSLRARSNYGYT
>TRBJ2-3|.|TRBV5-4
ASSLDLPRADTQY